Listed here are 19 T cell receptor beta chains from one sample, sequenced in a study of regulatory T cells in long-lasting Graves disease. As for time point: newly diagnosed GD, antithyroid drugs for less than 3 months. Isolated PBMC RNA provided the starting material for the TCR library. Through Arm-PCR of CDR3 regions and iRepertoire HTBI primers, TCR beta libraries were built. TCRdb called the multiplex PCR reads again in MiXCR, with one record for every CDR3 protein. The sample contains about 560,000 distinct CDR3 sequences, around 15% of which appear only once. This same sample was also taken into another study, of T cells in Graves' hyperthyroidism and ophthalmopathy.

Here the sequenced sample was peripheral blood mononuclear cells (PBMCs), taken at new diagnosis, from a patient treated with antithyroid drugs. The receptors originated from a man in his late teens or twenties with Graves disease.

There are many counts of this clonotype. The chain has TRBV30 and TRBJ1-1; weak D call: TRBD1 (5 bases). Germline lookup yields CDR1 GTSNPN and CDR2 SVGIG (reference sequence). The CDR3 spans 14 residues. V gave up 4 bases and J gave up 5 bases, with 17 bases separating them. The CDR3 DNA reads as TGTGCCTGGACCCTTAACCGGGACTCAACTGAAGCTTTCTTT. This sequence encodes CAWTLNRDSTEAFF. Together with reference TRBV30 and TRBJ1-1, the CDR3 gives the full variable domain: SQTIHQWPATLVQPVGSPLSLECTVEGTSNPNLYWYRQAAGRGLQLLFYSVGIGQISSEVPQNLSASRPQDRQFILSSKKLLLSDSGFYLCAWTLNRDSTEAFFGQGTRLTVV.

This clonotype was seen a few times. The chain couples TRBV27 to TRBJ2-6; TRBD2 is a possible D gene (5 bases). The germline V and J ends were trimmed by 6 bases and 0 bases, with 12 bases remaining between them. CDR1 is MNHEY, CDR2 SMNVEV, per germline (reference sequence). The CDR3 runs to 16 residues. CDR3 DNA sequence: TGTGCCAGCAGACTAGGTGGGCACTCTGGGGCCAACGTCCTGACTTTC. This codes for CASRLGGHSGANVLTF.

The CDR3 DNA reads TGCAGTGCTCCATTGATGAATTCACCCCTCCACTTT. It is translated as CSAPLMNSPLHF. The chain carries TRBV20-1 and TRBJ1-6; no reliable D call. The CDR3 consists of 12 residues. Trimming cost V 5 bases and J 7 bases, with 9 bases left between them. Germline V gene sequence: CDR1 DFQATT, CDR2 SNEGSKA (reference sequence).

This clonotype was seen repeatedly, ten times or more. The gene calls are TRBV7-8 and TRBJ2-5; D unresolved. This CDR3 contains 14 residues. Trimming left V 5 bases short and J 1 base short, with 11 bases between. Germline V lookup: CDR1 SGHVS, CDR2 FQNEAQ. CDR3 amino acids: CASSPWELQETQYF. The DNA for the CDR3 is TGTGCCAGCAGCCCGTGGGAACTCCAAGAGACCCAGTACTTC.

With respect to this clonotype: One base away lies a much larger clone, so this may be a sequencing read error. This chain links TRBV3-1 with TRBJ2-7; 7 bases agree with TRBD2. Germline V gene sequence: CDR1 LGHDT, CDR2 YNNKEL (reference sequence). Germline trimming cut 3 bases from V and 2 bases from J; bases unmatched to any gene: 7. The CDR3 sequence is 15 residues long. The CDR3 reads CASSHQLAETYEQYF. The CDR3 coding sequence is TGTGCCAGCAGCCATCAGCTAGCGGAGACCTACGAGCAGTACTTC.

This clonotype has a count of ten or more. The chain is built from TRBV3-1 and TRBJ2-6, with D uncertain. The CDR3 extends over 14 amino acids. The germline V gene has CDR1 LGHDT and CDR2 YNNKEL (reference sequence). V was shortened by 1 base and J by 3 bases, with 4 bases between the two germline ends. CDR3 coding DNA: TGTGCCAGCAGCCAAGCTGATGGGGCCAACGTCCTGACTTTC. Protein product: CASSQADGANVLTF. The whole variable domain, remainder taken from reference TRBV3-1 and TRBJ2-6, is DTAVSQTPKYLVTQMGNDKSIKCEQNLGHDTMYWYKQDSKKFLKIMFSYNNKELIINETVPNRFSPKSPDKAHLNLHINSLELGDSAVYFCASSQADGANVLTFGAGSRLTVL.

V is TRBV13 and J is TRBJ2-3; 8 bases fit TRBD2. CDR3 length: 17 amino acids. Unmatched junction bases numbered 11, after V lost 6 bases and J lost 0 bases. Germline CDR1 and CDR2: PRHDT and FYEKMQ (reference sequence). CDR3 protein: CASRGTTGRESTDTQYF. As DNA, the CDR3 is TGTGCCAGCAGAGGAACTACCGGGAGGGAAAGCACAGATACGCAGTATTTT.

This clonotype was counted many times. This chain uses TRBV6-5 with TRBJ2-1, with a weak D call TRBD2 (6 bases). V was trimmed by 4 bases and J by 5 bases, leaving 12 bases between them. From germline, CDR1 is MNHEY and CDR2 SVGAGI. This CDR3 comprises 14 residues. In DNA form, the CDR3 reads TGTGCCAGCAGTTGGGGGGAGCCGGACAATGAGCAGTTCTTC. It encodes CASSWGEPDNEQFF.

This clonotype showed up just a few times. V and J are TRBV29-1 and TRBJ1-1; D is unclear. The CDR3 loop spans 11 amino acids. Germline CDR1 reads SQVTM; CDR2 reads ANQGSEA. Trimming took off 5 bases at V and 0 bases at J, with 4 bases between the two ends. DNA for the CDR3: TGCAGCGTTTTAGTGAACACTGAAGCTTTCTTT. Amino acids: CSVLVNTEAFF.

As to this clonotype: This sequence may be a read error, since a much larger clone differs from it by one base. The J gene is TRBJ1-4, the V gene TRBV27; no reliable D call. This CDR3 region has 15 residues. V dropped 2 bases and J dropped 0 bases, with 7 bases sitting between them. Germline CDR1 reads MNHEY; CDR2 reads SMNVEV (reference sequence). The CDR3 is CASSLVPTTNEKLFF. Here the CDR3 DNA reads TGTGCCAGCAGTTTAGTTCCGACAACTAATGAAAAACTGTTTTTT.

This clonotype turned up a few times. A much more abundant neighbour one base away suggests this may be a read error. CDR3 amino acids: CSARDTGSLHTDTQYF. CDR3 bases: TGCAGTGCTAGAGATACAGGCAGCCTTCACACAGATACGCAGTATTTT. The V gene is TRBV20-1, the J gene TRBJ2-3, with a weak D call TRBD1 (5 bases). CDR3 length: 16 amino acids. Trimming shortened V by 0 bases and J by 2 bases, and 15 bases separated the two germline ends. Germline assignment: CDR1 DFQATT and CDR2 SNEGSKA (reference sequence).

This clonotype showed up just a few times. This may arise from a read error, as a much more abundant clone is one base away. V and J are TRBV11-2 and TRBJ2-1; D not certain. Trimming cost V 3 bases and J 2 bases, with 11 bases left between them. Looked up from germline, CDR1 is SGHAT and CDR2 is FQNNGV. The CDR3 runs 15 residues. The DNA of the CDR3 is TGTGCCAGCAGCTTGGTGCCGAGCCCCTACAATGAGCAGTTCTTC. Translation gives CASSLVPSPYNEQFF.

On this clonotype itself: A read error may explain this, as a much larger clone is one base away. The chain is built from TRBV20-1 and TRBJ2-1; D not resolved. Germline V gene data show CDR1 as DFQATT and CDR2 as SNEGSKA (reference sequence). The CDR3 has 12 residues. V was trimmed by 6 bases and J by 5 bases, leaving 11 bases between them. Here the CDR3 reads CSAGFRNNEQFF. CDR3 DNA sequence: TGCAGTGCGGGATTTCGAAACAATGAGCAGTTCTTC.

The rearrangement joins TRBV6-1 to TRBJ1-4; 8 bases match TRBD1. The junction had 8 bases not matched to a gene; V was cut back by 7 bases and J by 7 bases. Germline V CDR1 and CDR2: MNHNS, SASEGT. CDR3 size: 14 residues. The CDR3 reads CASIKTGDAEKLFF. The CDR3 nucleotides are TGTGCCAGCATCAAGACAGGGGATGCTGAAAAACTGTTTTTT.

This clonotype turned up a few times. The J gene is TRBJ1-2, the V gene TRBV29-1; D is undetermined. The CDR3 length is 13 residues. Trimming removed 1 base at V and 6 bases at J, with 12 bases between. Looked up from germline, CDR1 is SQVTM and CDR2 is ANQGSEA. The CDR3 loop reads CSVEGHRFDGYTF. DNA for the CDR3: TGCAGCGTTGAAGGGCATAGGTTCGATGGCTACACCTTC.

The DNA for the CDR3 is TGTGCCAGCTCACCGGGACAGGAGAGACTAGCGGGAGCGGACGAGCAGTACTTC. Translating gives CASSPGQERLAGADEQYF. The chain joins TRBV18 to TRBJ2-7; 12 bases are shared with TRBD2. From germline, CDR1 is KGHSH and CDR2 LQKENI. The CDR3 consists of 18 residues. Trimming at V came to 3 bases and at J to 5 bases, leaving 14 bases not matched to a gene.

The chain carries TRBV19 and TRBJ2-2; D gene uncertain. Germline V gene data show CDR1 as LNHDA and CDR2 as SQIVND (reference sequence). Between the trimmed V and J ends, which lost 7 bases and 3 bases, there was a span of 12 bases. There are 14 residues in the CDR3. The CDR3 DNA sequence: TGTGCCAGTATCGGGCCAGGTTACACCGGGGAGCTGTTTTTT. Protein: CASIGPGYTGELFF.

The table lists this clonotype with a few counts. V is TRBV5-1 and J is TRBJ1-5; 9 nucleotides match TRBD1. Losses at the gene ends were 4 bases for V and 3 bases for J; bases not matched to a gene: 8. Germline V gene lookup returns CDR1 SGHRS and CDR2 YFSETQ. The CDR3 runs 16 residues. Here the CDR3 DNA reads TGCGCCAGCAGCCCACAAGGGACAGGGAACAATCAGCCCCAGCATTTT. It translates to CASSPQGTGNNQPQHF.

This clonotype has a handful of counts. The CDR3 sequence is CASSHGLDRPTDTQYF. The CDR3 bases are TGTGCCAGCAGTCACGGACTAGACAGACCCACAGATACGCAGTATTTT. The genes are TRBV27 and TRBJ2-3; TRBD2 aligns across 7 bases. The V gene's germline CDR1 is MNHEY and CDR2 SMNVEV (reference sequence). The trim removed 5 bases at V and 2 bases at J, leaving 10 bases unmatched. The CDR3 is made up of 16 amino acids.